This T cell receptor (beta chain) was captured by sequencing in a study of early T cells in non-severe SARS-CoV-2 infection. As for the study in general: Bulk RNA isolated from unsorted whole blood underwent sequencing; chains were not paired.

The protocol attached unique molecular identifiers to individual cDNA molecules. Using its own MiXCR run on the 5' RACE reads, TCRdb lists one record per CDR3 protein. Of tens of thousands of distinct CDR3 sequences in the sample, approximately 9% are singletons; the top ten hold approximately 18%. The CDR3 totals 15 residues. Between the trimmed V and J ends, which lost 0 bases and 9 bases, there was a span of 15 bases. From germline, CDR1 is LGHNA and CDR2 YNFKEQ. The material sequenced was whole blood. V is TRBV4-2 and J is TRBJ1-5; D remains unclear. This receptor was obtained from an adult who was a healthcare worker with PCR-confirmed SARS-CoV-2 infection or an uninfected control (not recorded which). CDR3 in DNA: TGTGCCAGCAGCCAAGATCTCCGGCCACACGGGCCCCAGCATTTT. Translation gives CASSQDLRPHGPQHF.